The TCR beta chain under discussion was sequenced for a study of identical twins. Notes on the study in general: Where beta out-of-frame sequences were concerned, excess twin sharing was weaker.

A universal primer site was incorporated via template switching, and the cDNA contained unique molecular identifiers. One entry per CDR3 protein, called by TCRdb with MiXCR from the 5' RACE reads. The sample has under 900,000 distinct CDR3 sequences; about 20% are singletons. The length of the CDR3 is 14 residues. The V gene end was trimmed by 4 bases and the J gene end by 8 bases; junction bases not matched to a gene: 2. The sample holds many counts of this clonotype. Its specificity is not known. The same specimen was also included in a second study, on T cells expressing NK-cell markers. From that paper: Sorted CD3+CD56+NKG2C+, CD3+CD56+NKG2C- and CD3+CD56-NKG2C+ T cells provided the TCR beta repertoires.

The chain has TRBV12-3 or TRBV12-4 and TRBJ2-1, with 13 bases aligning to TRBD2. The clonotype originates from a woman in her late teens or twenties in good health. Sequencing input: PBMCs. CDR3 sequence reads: CASSSTSGRHEQFF. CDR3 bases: TGTGCCAGCAGTTCGACTAGCGGGAGGCATGAGCAGTTCTTC.